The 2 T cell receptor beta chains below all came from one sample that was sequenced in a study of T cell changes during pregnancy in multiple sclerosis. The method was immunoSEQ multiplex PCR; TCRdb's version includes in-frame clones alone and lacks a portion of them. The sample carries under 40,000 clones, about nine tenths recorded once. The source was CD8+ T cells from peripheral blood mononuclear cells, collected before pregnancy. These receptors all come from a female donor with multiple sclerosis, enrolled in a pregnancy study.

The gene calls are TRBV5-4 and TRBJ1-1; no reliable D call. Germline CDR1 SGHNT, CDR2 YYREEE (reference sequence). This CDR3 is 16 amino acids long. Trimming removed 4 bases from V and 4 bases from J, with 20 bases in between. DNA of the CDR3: TGTGCCAGCAGCCCGGTGATGGCGAATCTAGGCACTGAAGCTTTCTTT. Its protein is CASSPVMANLGTEAFF.

In nucleotides, the CDR3 is TGTGCCAGCAGCTGGGGACAGGGGGCGCGGGGTCCTGGGGCCAACGTCCTGACTTTC. This codes for CASSWGQGARGPGANVLTF. V and J are TRBV7-6 and TRBJ2-6; 12 positions agree with TRBD1. The germline V gene encodes CDR1 SGHVS and CDR2 FNYEAQ. This CDR3 has 19 amino acids. The J segment lost 2 bases and the V segment lost 4 bases, leaving 9 bases of the junction unmatched.